The clone carrying this TCR beta chain was seen a few times. This sample is part of a study of OX40 agonist ivuxolimab in advanced cancers. Libraries were prepared by immunoSEQ multiplex PCR; TCRdb keeps only in-frame clonotypes and omits some of them. The data contain under 75,000 clones, approximately 90% of them singletons. The sample in question was CD4+ or CD8+ T cells sorted from blood, obtained in a trial of the OX40 agonist ivuxolimab. The clonotype was recovered from an adult with an advanced solid tumor such as melanoma, head and neck, liver or kidney cancer.

The CDR3 bases are TGCGCCAGCAGCTTGGTGGGCGGAAACACCTACGAGCAGTACTTC. Translation: CASSLVGGNTYEQYF. The chain is built from TRBV5-1 and TRBJ2-7; the D is unclear. Germline CDR1 is SGHRS and CDR2 is YFSETQ. V was shortened by 0 bases and J by 2 bases, with 12 bases between the two germline ends. The CDR3 extends over 15 amino acids.